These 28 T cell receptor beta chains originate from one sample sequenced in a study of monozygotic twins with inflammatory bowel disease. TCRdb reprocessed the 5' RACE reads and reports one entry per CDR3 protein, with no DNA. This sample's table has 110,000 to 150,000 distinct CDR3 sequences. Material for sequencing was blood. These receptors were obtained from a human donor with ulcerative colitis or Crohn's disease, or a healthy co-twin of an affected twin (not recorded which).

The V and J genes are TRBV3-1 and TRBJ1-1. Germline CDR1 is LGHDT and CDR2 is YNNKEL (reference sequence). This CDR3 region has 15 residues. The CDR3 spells CASSRAGGSNTEAFF.

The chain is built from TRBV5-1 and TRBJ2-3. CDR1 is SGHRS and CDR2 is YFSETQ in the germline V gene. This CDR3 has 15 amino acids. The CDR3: CASSLYGTGTDTQYF.

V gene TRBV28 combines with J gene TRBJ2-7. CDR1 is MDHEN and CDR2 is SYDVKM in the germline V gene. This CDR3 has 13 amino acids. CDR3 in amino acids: CASSSRNPYEQYF.

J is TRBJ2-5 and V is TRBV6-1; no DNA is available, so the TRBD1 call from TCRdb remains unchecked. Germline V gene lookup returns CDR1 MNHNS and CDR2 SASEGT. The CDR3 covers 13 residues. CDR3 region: CASSPGGKETQYF.

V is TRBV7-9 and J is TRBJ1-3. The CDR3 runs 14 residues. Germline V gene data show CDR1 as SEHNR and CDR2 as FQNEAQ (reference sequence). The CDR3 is CASSSGTAVGTIYF.

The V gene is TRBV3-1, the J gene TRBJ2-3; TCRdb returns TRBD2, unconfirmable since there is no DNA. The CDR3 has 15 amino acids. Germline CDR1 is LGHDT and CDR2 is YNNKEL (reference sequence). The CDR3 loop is CTSRWSGGSTDTQYF.

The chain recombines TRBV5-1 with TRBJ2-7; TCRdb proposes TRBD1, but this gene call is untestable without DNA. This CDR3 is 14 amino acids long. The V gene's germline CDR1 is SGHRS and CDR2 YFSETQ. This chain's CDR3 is CASSRTGQGYEQYF. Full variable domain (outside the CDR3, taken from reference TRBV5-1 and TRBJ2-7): KAGVTQTPRYLIKTRGQQVTLSCSPISGHRSVSWYQQTPGQGLQFLFEYFSETQRNKGNFPGRFSGRQFSNSRSEMNVSTLELGDSALYLCASSRTGQGYEQYFGPGTRLTVT.

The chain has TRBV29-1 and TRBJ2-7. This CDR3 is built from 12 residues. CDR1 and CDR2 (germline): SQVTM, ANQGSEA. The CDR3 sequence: CSGEDGSYEQYF.

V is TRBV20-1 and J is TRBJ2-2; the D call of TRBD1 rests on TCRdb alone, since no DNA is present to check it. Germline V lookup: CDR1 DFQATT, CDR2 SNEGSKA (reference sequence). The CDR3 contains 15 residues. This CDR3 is CSAVLGGSYTGELFF.

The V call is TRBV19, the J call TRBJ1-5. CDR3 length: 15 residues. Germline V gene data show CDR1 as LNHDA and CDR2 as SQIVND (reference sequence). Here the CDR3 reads CASSITSGWDQPQHF. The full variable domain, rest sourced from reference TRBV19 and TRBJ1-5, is DGGITQSPKYLFRKEGQNVTLSCEQNLNHDAMYWYRQDPGQGLRLIYYSQIVNDFQKGDIAEGYSVSREKKESFPLTVTSAQKNPTAFYLCASSITSGWDQPQHFGDGTRLSIL.

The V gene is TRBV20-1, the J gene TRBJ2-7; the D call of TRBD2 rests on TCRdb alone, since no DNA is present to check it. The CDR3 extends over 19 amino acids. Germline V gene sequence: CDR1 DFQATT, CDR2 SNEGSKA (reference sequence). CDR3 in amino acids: CSARDRAGGSREGSYEQYF.

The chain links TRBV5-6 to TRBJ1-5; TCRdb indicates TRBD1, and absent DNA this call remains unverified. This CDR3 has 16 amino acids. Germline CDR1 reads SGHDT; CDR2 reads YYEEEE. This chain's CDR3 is CASSHDTGGSNQPQHF.

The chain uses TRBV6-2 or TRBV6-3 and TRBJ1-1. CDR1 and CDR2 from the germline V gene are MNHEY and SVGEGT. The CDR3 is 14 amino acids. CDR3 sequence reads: CASSDFDRNGEAFF.

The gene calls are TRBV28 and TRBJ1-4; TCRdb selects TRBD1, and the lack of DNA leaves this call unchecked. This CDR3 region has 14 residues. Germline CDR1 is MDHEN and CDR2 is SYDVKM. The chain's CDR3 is CASGDRGANEKLFF.

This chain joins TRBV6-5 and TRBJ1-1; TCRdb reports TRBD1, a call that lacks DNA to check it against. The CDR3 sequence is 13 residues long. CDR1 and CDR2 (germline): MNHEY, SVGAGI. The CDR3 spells CASSDHDDRGAFF.

CDR3: CAISLSSANTGELFF. The chain uses TRBV10-3 and TRBJ2-2. The CDR3 consists of 15 residues. Per germline, CDR1 ENHRY and CDR2 SYGVKD.

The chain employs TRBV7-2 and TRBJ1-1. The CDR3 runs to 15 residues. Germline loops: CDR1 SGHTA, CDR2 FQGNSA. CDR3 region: CASSQDIAPNTEAFF.

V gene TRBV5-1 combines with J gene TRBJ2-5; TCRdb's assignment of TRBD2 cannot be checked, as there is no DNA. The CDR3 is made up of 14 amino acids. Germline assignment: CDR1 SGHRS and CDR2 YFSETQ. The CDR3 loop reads CASSETSGMETQYF.

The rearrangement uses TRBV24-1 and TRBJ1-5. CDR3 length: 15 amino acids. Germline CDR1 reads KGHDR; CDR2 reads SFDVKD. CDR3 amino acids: CATSKGTALDQPQHF.

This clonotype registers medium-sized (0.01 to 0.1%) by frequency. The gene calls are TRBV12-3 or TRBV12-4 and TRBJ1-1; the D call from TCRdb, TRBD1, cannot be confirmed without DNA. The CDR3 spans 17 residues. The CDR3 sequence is CASSIRDRGYRPPEAFF.

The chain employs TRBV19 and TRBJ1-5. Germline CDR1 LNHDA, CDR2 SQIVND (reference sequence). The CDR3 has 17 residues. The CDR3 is CASSNRQLRERNQPQHF.

The CDR3 is CASSLIDNTDTQYF. The V gene is TRBV5-1, the J gene TRBJ2-3. Germline V gene data show CDR1 as SGHRS and CDR2 as YFSETQ. This CDR3 has 14 amino acids.

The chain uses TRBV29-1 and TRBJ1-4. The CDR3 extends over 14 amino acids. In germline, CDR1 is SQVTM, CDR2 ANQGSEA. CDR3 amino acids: CSVEDPLMGEKLFF.

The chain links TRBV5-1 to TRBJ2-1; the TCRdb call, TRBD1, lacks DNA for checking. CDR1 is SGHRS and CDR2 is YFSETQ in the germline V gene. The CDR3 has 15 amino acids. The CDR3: CASSLESGQYNEQFF.

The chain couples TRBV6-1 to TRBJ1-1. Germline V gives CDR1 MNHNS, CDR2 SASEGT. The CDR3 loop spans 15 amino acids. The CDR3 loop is CASSPAPTLRTEAFF.

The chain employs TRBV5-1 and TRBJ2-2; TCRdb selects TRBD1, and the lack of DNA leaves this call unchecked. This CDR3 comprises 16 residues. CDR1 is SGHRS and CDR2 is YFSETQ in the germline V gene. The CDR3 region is CASSPINTGTGGELFF.

CDR3: CASSFSIPGSGDTEAFF. The rearrangement uses TRBV7-3 and TRBJ1-1; checking the TCRdb D call of TRBD1 is not possible without DNA. Germline values: CDR1 SGHTA, CDR2 FQGTGA. The CDR3 has 17 residues.

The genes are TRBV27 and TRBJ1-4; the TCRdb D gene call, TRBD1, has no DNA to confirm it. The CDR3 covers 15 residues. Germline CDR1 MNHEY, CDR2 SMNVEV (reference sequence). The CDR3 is CASSLFQGSVEKLFF.